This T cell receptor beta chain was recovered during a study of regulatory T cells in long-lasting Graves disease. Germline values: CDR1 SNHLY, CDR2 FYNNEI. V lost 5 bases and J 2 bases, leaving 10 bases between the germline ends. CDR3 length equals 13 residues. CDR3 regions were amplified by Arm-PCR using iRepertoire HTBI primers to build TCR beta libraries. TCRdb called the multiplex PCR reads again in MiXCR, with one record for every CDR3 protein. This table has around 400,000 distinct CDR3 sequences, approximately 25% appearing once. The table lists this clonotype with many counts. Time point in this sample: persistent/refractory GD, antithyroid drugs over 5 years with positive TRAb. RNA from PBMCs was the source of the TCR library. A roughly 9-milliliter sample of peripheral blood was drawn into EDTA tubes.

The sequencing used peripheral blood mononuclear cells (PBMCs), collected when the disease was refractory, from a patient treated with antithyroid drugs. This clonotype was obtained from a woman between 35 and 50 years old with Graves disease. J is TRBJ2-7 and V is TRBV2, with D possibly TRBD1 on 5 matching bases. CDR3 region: CASSFRVTYEQYF. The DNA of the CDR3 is TGTGCCAGCAGTTTCAGGGTCACCTACGAGCAGTACTTC.